This T cell receptor beta chain was identified in a study of blood T cell repertoires in COVID-19 (dated by TCRdb to the early 2020s). For context, the study as a whole: Samples from collaborators originated in the United States, Italy and Spain and spanned both the acute and convalescent phases of COVID-19. The material from the prospective study consisted of cDNA or gDNA derived from T cells, B-cell-depleted T cells, or PBMCs. Subjects who had been exposed to COVID-19, were actively infected with it, or had recovered from it provided the deeply sampled blood TCRbeta repertoires that made up the dataset. The repertoires were made available in a free public database intended to serve as a resource for research on the immune response to SARS-CoV-2. Samples were obtained from the ongoing ImmuneRACE study (first 160 participants) and from over a thousand subjects provided by 6 global collaborators. Nearly every sample came with metadata listing a de-identified subject ID, COVID-19 status, age in years and sex. HLA class I and class II types, where available, came from metadata supplied by the sample provider rather than from assay-based typing.

Counted from cysteine to phenylalanine, this CDR3 has 14 amino acids. Only CDR3 DNA remains: 42 bases, in frame from the first base. Taken from the germline V gene, the CDR1 and CDR2 loops are SGDLS and YYNGEE. A distance of 15 bases separates the germline ends of V and J, which lose 4 bases and 6 bases respectively. What the work shows at the level of the full study, not this receptor alone: Clinical and demographic metadata were provided uncurated, with the amount varying by source and participant.

Each collaborating institution followed its own protocols to collect whole blood in K2EDTA tubes. Collaborator samples were shipped for TCRbeta analysis as frozen whole blood, isolated PBMCs, or DNA extracted from either sample type. TCRbeta CDR3 regions were amplified from genomic DNA using the immunoSEQ Assay, a bias-controlled multiplex PCR. The authors' pipeline ran thus. Within the assay, amplification of reference gene primers was used to estimate how many nucleated cells each sample contained. To quantify the absolute abundance of each unique TCRbeta CDR3 rearrangement, sequence reads were collapsed and filtered. For each sample, productive Simpson clonality was calculated by taking the square root of Simpson's diversity index across productive rearrangements. The table was pulled from immuneACCESS by TCRdb, which kept in-frame rearrangements only. Such tables lose some clones; where checked, under half of the loss comes from unresolved V genes, and the rest has no known cause. D and trimming come from the DNA, and the V and J calls and clone size come from that table. This sample lists about 11,000 clones; 84% were detected once. The ten largest clones take up approximately 31% of the sample.

Concerning this clone itself: The clone's antigen remains unknown. Per-base quality was not reported, and no clone a single base away is much larger than it.

This clonotype was obtained from a man aged 45-65 years with active COVID-19. Sequencing was done on a sample of peripheral blood. Rearrangement joined TRBV9 to TRBJ2-3, and TRBD1 may be the D gene, going by 5 matching bases. CDR3 loop: CASSPWGSIDTQYF. The DNA is as follows: TGTGCCAGCAGCCCGTGGGGCTCTATCGATACGCAGTATTTT. The full variable domain, completed from the reference TRBV9 and TRBJ2-3 proteins outside the CDR3, reads DSGVTQTPKHLITATGQRVTLRCSPRSGDLSVYWYQQSLDQGLQFLIQYYNGEERAKGNILERFSAQQFPDLHSELNLSSLELGDSALYFCASSPWGSIDTQYFGPGTRLTVL.